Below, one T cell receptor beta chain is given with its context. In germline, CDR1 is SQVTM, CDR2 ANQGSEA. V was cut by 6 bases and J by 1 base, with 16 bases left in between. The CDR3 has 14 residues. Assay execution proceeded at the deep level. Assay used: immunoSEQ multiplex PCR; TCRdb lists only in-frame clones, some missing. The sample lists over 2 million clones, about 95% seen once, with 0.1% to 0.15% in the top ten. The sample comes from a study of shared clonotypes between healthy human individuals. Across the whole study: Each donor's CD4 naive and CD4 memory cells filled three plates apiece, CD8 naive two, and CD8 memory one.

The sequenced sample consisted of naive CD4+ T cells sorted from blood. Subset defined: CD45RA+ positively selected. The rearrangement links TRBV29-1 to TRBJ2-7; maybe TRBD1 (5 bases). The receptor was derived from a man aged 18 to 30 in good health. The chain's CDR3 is CSVGRTTLSYEQYF. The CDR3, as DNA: TGCAGCGTGGGTAGGACAACATTATCCTACGAGCAGTACTTC.